This T cell receptor beta chain was sequenced for a study of shared clonotypes between healthy human individuals. Study-wide background: A couple of women and a few men aged 18 to 49 served as donors.

The CDR3 extends over 15 amino acids. V lost 4 bases and J lost 7, with 21 bases in between. Germline assignment: CDR1 SGHDT and CDR2 YYEEEE. A single count supports this clone. All donors qualified as healthy HIV-negative adults and had experienced no recent acute infections or vaccinations. Nashville, Tennessee was home to all donors, who were Caucasian adults. Several immunoSEQ 96-well plates shared each subset's DNA, each plate a replicate. The table came from immunoSEQ multiplex PCR; TCRdb's copy has only in-frame clones and leaves some out. Here the sample spans about 510,000 clones, roughly 79% being singletons.

The chain recombines TRBV5-6 with TRBJ2-7; D might be TRBD2 (6 bases). The sequencing input was PBMCs. The sequence was obtained from a woman between 35 and 50 years old in good health. Some clones in this sample may be carry-over from other donors' samples. The CDR3 is CASSPLDSGLREQYF. The CDR3 coding sequence is TGTGCCAGCAGCCCCCTGGATAGCGGCCTACGGGAGCAGTACTTC.